What follows describes a single TCR beta chain. Trimming removed 5 bases at V and 3 bases at J, with 6 bases between. The CDR3 length is 12 residues. Germline CDR1 reads SGHTA; CDR2 reads FQGNSA. With 60 Vbeta and 13 Jbeta primers, the PCR was carried out. This table comes from immunoSEQ multiplex PCR, and its TCRdb copy is limited to in-frame clones, with some not included. The table shows approximately 210,000 clones, with roughly 80% occurring only once. These data are taken from a study of cytomegalovirus exposure and HLA in healthy donors. Sequences were obtained from PBMCs. The chain joins TRBV7-2 to TRBJ2-3; D not resolved. The receptor's source is a male donor in good health and CMV-seropositive. This CDR3 is CASSPYTDTQYF. The CDR3 DNA reads TGTGCCAGCAGCCCCTATACAGATACGCAGTATTTT.